Listed here are 24 T cell receptor beta chains from one sample, sequenced in a study of cytomegalovirus exposure and HLA in healthy donors (dated by TCRdb to 2016 to 2017). Receptors were amplified or captured by the immunoSEQ multiplex PCR assay. For the multiplex PCR, a mixture combining 60 forward primers for TCR Vbeta segments and 13 reverse primers for TCR Jbeta segments was used. Imported from immuneACCESS, the table was reduced by TCRdb to in-frame sequences with V and J called. These copies leave out some clones; in studies compared against another copy, an unresolved V gene accounts for under half, and the cause of the remainder is not known. In all, the sample holds roughly 110,000 clones, and over 75% of those were seen once. The ten largest make up 3% to 4% of the sample. The sample taken for sequencing was PBMCs. These receptors were taken from a man between 60 and 70 years old in good health and CMV-seronegative.

The count of this clone is one. The rearrangement joins TRBV2 to TRBJ2-7; 8 nucleotides agree with TRBD1. Germline CDR1 and CDR2: SNHLY and FYNNEI. The trim removed 4 bases at V and 2 bases at J, leaving 4 bases unmatched. The CDR3 extends over 14 amino acids. DNA for the CDR3: TGTGCCAGCAGTGCCGGGACAGGAGCCTACGAGCAGTACTTC. Its translation: CASSAGTGAYEQYF.

V is TRBV18 and J is TRBJ2-1; 9 bases fit TRBD2. CDR1 and CDR2 from the germline V gene are KGHSH and LQKENI. V was clipped by 5 bases and J by 3 bases; unmatched bases: 8. The CDR3 consists of 16 residues. CDR3 protein: CASSAAGGPGYNEQFF. In nucleotides, the CDR3 is TGTGCCAGCTCAGCTGCGGGGGGGCCAGGCTACAATGAGCAGTTCTTC.

The chain recombines TRBV6-5 with TRBJ2-7; 7 bases are a match to TRBD1. V lost 0 bases to trimming and J lost 4 bases; unmatched junction nucleotides: 3. This CDR3 comprises 14 residues. Germline V gene sequence: CDR1 MNHEY, CDR2 SVGAGI. CDR3 region: CASSYSIRGYEQYF. In DNA form, the CDR3 reads TGTGCCAGCAGTTACTCGATCAGGGGGTACGAGCAGTACTTC.

The chain recombines TRBV5-1 with TRBJ1-6; D remains unclear. Germline-derived CDR1 and CDR2 are SGHRS and YFSETQ. This CDR3 has 13 residues. V was shortened by 4 bases and J by 8 bases, with 10 bases between the two germline ends. The CDR3 region has the DNA TGCGCCAGCAGCCCCGCGGGGTATTCACCCCTCCACTTT. This translates into CASSPAGYSPLHF.

There are a few counts of this clone. The J gene is TRBJ2-3, the V gene TRBV5-1; TRBD1 agrees at 10 bases. The ends lost 3 bases at V and 2 bases at J; junction bases unmatched: 3. This CDR3 has 15 residues. Germline values: CDR1 SGHRS, CDR2 YFSETQ. The CDR3 region is CASSSGTGDTDTQYF. The CDR3 bases are TGCGCCAGCAGCTCCGGGACAGGGGACACAGATACGCAGTATTTT.

The chain links TRBV2 to TRBJ2-1; no firm D call. The CDR3 has 15 amino acids. Germline-derived CDR1 and CDR2 are SNHLY and FYNNEI. Deletions cut 4 bases from V and 3 bases from J, with 13 bases between. In nucleotides, the CDR3 is TGTGCCAGCAGTGCCGACTGGTCCGACTACAATGAGCAGTTCTTC. Protein sequence: CASSADWSDYNEQFF.

In its sample, this clone was seen once. This rearrangement joins TRBV5-6 to TRBJ1-2; the D is unclear. The ends were cut back, 4 bases at V and 7 bases at J, with 11 bases in the middle. The CDR3 sequence is 12 residues long. The germline V gene encodes CDR1 SGHDT and CDR2 YYEEEE. The CDR3 protein is CASSLYSVGYTF. The DNA of the CDR3 is TGTGCCAGCAGCCTCTATTCCGTTGGCTACACCTTC.

The V and J genes are TRBV28 and TRBJ2-7; 7 bases are shared with TRBD2. Unmatched junction bases numbered 10, after V lost 4 bases and J lost 4 bases. Germline assignment: CDR1 MDHEN and CDR2 SYDVKM. This CDR3 spans 15 amino acids. The CDR3 nucleotides read TGTGCCAGCAGTTCTGGGCGGGGGTTAGGATACGAGCAGTACGTC. Translated: CASSSGRGLGYEQYV.

The rearrangement uses TRBV19 and TRBJ2-1; 8 bases agree with TRBD1. Trimming cost V 5 bases and J 8 bases; bases outside gene matches: 5. The germline V gene encodes CDR1 LNHDA and CDR2 SQIVND (reference sequence). The CDR3 runs to 13 residues. The CDR3 nucleotides are TGTGCCAGTAGTCGGACAGGGTCCGATGAGCAGTTCTTC. It is translated as CASSRTGSDEQFF. Full variable domain (remainder filled in from reference TRBV19 and TRBJ2-1): DGGITQSPKYLFRKEGQNVTLSCEQNLNHDAMYWYRQDPGQGLRLIYYSQIVNDFQKGDIAEGYSVSREKKESFPLTVTSAQKNPTAFYLCASSRTGSDEQFFGPGTRLTVL.

This chain joins TRBV9 and TRBJ2-6, with 8 bases identical to TRBD2. The CDR3 length is 16 residues. From germline, CDR1 is SGDLS and CDR2 YYNGEE. Unmatched junction bases numbered 5, after V lost 3 bases and J lost 3 bases. CDR3 protein: CASSGGRGVGANVLTF. The DNA for the CDR3 is TGTGCCAGCAGCGGGGGGCGGGGGGTTGGGGCCAACGTCCTGACTTTC. The variable domain in full, completed from reference TRBV9 and TRBJ2-6, reads DSGVTQTPKHLITATGQRVTLRCSPRSGDLSVYWYQQSLDQGLQFLIQYYNGEERAKGNILERFSAQQFPDLHSELNLSSLELGDSALYFCASSGGRGVGANVLTFGAGSRLTVL.

This sequence joins TRBV14 and TRBJ1-1, with TRBD1 matching over 10 bases. This CDR3 is 15 amino acids long. J gave up 4 bases and V 6 bases, and 8 bases lay outside the gene matches. Per the germline V gene, CDR1 is SGHDN and CDR2 is FVKESK. Here the CDR3 DNA reads TGTGCCAGCAGGGGGACAGGGGCGAGGGGCACTGAAGCTTTCTTT. Translation gives CASRGTGARGTEAFF.

V gene TRBV7-2 combines with J gene TRBJ2-5, with D maybe TRBD2 (7 bases). V lost 4 bases, J lost 4 bases, and 16 bases lay in between. Germline assignment: CDR1 SGHTA and CDR2 FQGNSA. This CDR3 has 15 amino acids. The CDR3 sequence: CASSSRGGAGETQYF. CDR3 DNA: TGTGCCAGCAGCTCAAGGGGGGGGGCGGGAGAGACCCAGTACTTC. The variable domain in full, completed from reference TRBV7-2 and TRBJ2-5, reads GAGVSQSPSNKVTEKGKDVELRCDPISGHTALYWYRQSLGQGLEFLIYFQGNSAPDKSGLPSDRFSAERTGGSVSTLTIQRTQQEDSAVYLCASSSRGGAGETQYFGPGTRLLVL.

The genes are TRBV19 and TRBJ1-1, with a possible D match to TRBD1 (6 bases). V lost 6 bases and J lost 3, with 23 bases in between. CDR3 size: 17 residues. CDR1 and CDR2 from the germline V gene are LNHDA and SQIVND (reference sequence). The CDR3 reads CASSTQQGRGADTEAFF. DNA for the CDR3: TGTGCCAGTAGCACCCAACAGGGTCGGGGGGCGGACACTGAAGCTTTCTTT.

CDR3 loop: CAISGEGGQARGGEAFF. The CDR3 region has the DNA TGTGCCATCAGTGGCGAGGGCGGACAGGCCCGAGGGGGTGAAGCTTTCTTT. V gene TRBV10-3 combines with J gene TRBJ1-1; 7 bases fit TRBD1. J was trimmed by 7 bases and V by 4 bases; bases with no gene match: 18. The length of the CDR3 is 17 residues. Germline CDR1 ENHRY, CDR2 SYGVKD.

V is TRBV5-4 and J is TRBJ2-5; 7 bases match TRBD1. Germline CDR1 SGHNT, CDR2 YYREEE (reference sequence). CDR3 length: 15 amino acids. The V gene end was trimmed by 5 bases and the J gene end by 5 bases; junction bases not matched to a gene: 12. CDR3 sequence reads: CASSWGKGADETQYF. The CDR3 bases are TGTGCCAGCAGTTGGGGGAAGGGGGCCGATGAGACCCAGTACTTC. The full variable domain, its missing parts supplied by reference TRBV5-4 and TRBJ2-5, is ETGVTQSPTHLIKTRGQQVTLRCSSQSGHNTVSWYQQALGQGPQFIFQYYREEENGRGNFPPRFSGLQFPNYSSELNVNALELDDSALYLCASSWGKGADETQYFGPGTRLLVL.

This rearrangement joins TRBV6-6 to TRBJ2-5; no reliable D call. CDR3 length equals 14 residues. CDR1 MNHNY and CDR2 SVGAGI come from the germline V gene (reference sequence). Trimming removed 4 bases at V and 7 bases at J, with 16 bases between. CDR3 DNA sequence: TGTGCCAGCAGTTCCGACCGGTTATCGGGGACCCAGTACTTC. Translation gives CASSSDRLSGTQYF.

The rearrangement links TRBV19 to TRBJ1-4; D may be TRBD1 (5 bases). This CDR3 comprises 13 residues. From germline, CDR1 is LNHDA and CDR2 SQIVND (reference sequence). The V end was cut by 6 bases, the J end by 2 bases, with 7 bases between. In DNA form, the CDR3 reads TGTGCCAGTAGCAGGGCTACTAATGAAAAACTGTTTTTT. Translated, it gives CASSRATNEKLFF.

V usage is TRBV7-8 and J usage is TRBJ2-7; TRBD1 matches 8 bases. V gave up 1 base and J gave up 7 bases; unmatched junction bases: 12. The CDR3 covers 16 residues. Germline CDR1 is SGHVS and CDR2 is FQNEAQ. This chain's CDR3 is CASSLEGTGFRPEQYF. The CDR3 DNA follows: TGTGCCAGCAGCTTAGAAGGGACAGGTTTTAGGCCGGAGCAGTACTTC. The complete variable domain, with remaining parts taken from reference TRBV7-8 and TRBJ2-7, reads GAGVSQSPRYKVAKRGQDVALRCDPISGHVSLFWYQQALGQGPEFLTYFQNEAQLDKSGLPSDRFFAERPEGSVSTLKIQRTQQEDSAVYLCASSLEGTGFRPEQYFGPGTRLTVT.

This clone was found a few times. The CDR3 here is CASSFSRGANEQYV. CDR3 coding DNA: TGTGCCAGCAGCTTCTCCCGGGGGGCGAACGAGCAGTACGTC. The V gene is TRBV5-6, the J gene TRBJ2-7; tentatively, D is TRBD2 (7 bases). V was pared by 2 bases and J by 5 bases, with 14 bases between. Per germline, CDR1 SGHDT and CDR2 YYEEEE. The CDR3 length is 14 residues.

This clone was counted once. The chain employs TRBV6-6 and TRBJ1-4, with 8 bases aligning to TRBD1. The CDR3 extends over 14 amino acids. V lost 5 bases to trimming and J lost 5 bases; unmatched junction nucleotides: 4. CDR1 is MNHNY and CDR2 is SVGAGI in the germline V gene (reference sequence). As DNA, the CDR3 is TGTGCCAGCAGTCGGGGACAGGCCAATGAAAAACTGTTTTTT. The encoded protein is CASSRGQANEKLFF.

The V call is TRBV28, the J call TRBJ2-2, with 8 bases fitting TRBD2. The CDR3 covers 16 residues. Trimming removed 3 bases from V and 7 bases from J; junction bases left unmatched: 10. From germline, CDR1 is MDHEN and CDR2 SYDVKM. CDR3 sequence: CASSFPRLSGVGELFF. For the CDR3, the DNA is TGTGCCAGCAGTTTCCCGAGGCTTAGCGGGGTCGGGGAGCTGTTTTTT.

Note on this clone: This sample also contains other DNA sequences that code for the same CDR3. The chain couples TRBV25-1 to TRBJ1-2; TRBD1 might be the D (6 bases). Looked up from germline, CDR1 is MGHDK and CDR2 is SYGVNS. The CDR3 is made up of 15 amino acids. Trimming left V 0 bases short and J 2 bases short, with 10 bases between. CDR3 loop: CASSEYDRGNYGYTF. CDR3 nucleotide sequence: TGTGCCAGCAGTGAATATGATAGGGGGAACTATGGCTACACCTTC.

The chain employs TRBV7-2 and TRBJ2-7; TRBD2 might be the D (6 bases). CDR1 is SGHTA, CDR2 FQGNSA, per germline. The CDR3 spans 15 residues. V lost 1 base, J lost 1 base, and 11 bases lay in between. CDR3: CASSLEARGSYEQYF. The CDR3 DNA follows: TGTGCCAGCAGCTTAGAGGCCCGGGGGTCCTACGAGCAGTACTTC. The variable domain in full, completed from reference TRBV7-2 and TRBJ2-7, reads GAGVSQSPSNKVTEKGKDVELRCDPISGHTALYWYRQSLGQGLEFLIYFQGNSAPDKSGLPSDRFSAERTGGSVSTLTIQRTQQEDSAVYLCASSLEARGSYEQYFGPGTRLTVT.

The chain is built from TRBV5-1 and TRBJ2-5; 7 bases fit TRBD2. Germline lookup yields CDR1 SGHRS and CDR2 YFSETQ. The CDR3 runs 15 residues. V was clipped by 0 bases and J by 2 bases; unmatched bases: 4. The CDR3 protein is CASSLAASGQETQYF. CDR3 bases: TGCGCCAGCAGCTTGGCGGCTAGCGGTCAAGAGACCCAGTACTTC.